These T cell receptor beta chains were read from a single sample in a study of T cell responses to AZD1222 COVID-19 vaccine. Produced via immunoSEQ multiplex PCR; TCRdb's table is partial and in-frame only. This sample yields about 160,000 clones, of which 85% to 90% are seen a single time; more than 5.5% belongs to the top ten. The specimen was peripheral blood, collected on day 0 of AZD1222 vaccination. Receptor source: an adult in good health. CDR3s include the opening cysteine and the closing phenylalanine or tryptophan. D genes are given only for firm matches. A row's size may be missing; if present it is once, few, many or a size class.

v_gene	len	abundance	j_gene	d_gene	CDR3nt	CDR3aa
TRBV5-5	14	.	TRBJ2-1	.	TGTGCCAGCGAGGGGGGGAGCTCCTACAATGAGCAGTTCTTC	CASEGGSSYNEQFF
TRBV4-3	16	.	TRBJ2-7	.	TGCGCCAGCAGCCAAGATCAAGCGGCCCACAGCTACGAGCAGTACTTC	CASSQDQAAHSYEQYF
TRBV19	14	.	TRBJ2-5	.	TGTGCCAGTAGTATTTCGGGCAGCCAAGAGACCCAGTACTTC	CASSISGSQETQYF
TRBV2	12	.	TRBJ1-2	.	TGTGCCAGCAGCGGAGGAGGCTATGGCTACACCTTC	CASSGGGYGYTF
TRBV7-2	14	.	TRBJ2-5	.	TGTGCCAGCAGCCCGGGGACGGTGCAAGAGACCCAGTACTTC	CASSPGTVQETQYF
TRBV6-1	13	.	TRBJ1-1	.	TGTGCCAGCAGTCAACTCCAGGGTTATGAAGCTTTCTTT	CASSQLQGYEAFF
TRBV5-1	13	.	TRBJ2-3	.	TGCGCCAGCAGCTCCCCGAGCACAGATACGCAGTATTTT	CASSSPSTDTQYF
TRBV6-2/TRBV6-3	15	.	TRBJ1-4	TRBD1	TGTGCCAGCAGTTATGGGACAGTTGTTAATGAAAAACTGTTTTTT	CASSYGTVVNEKLFF
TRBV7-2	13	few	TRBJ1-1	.	TGTGCCAGCAGCTTAGATGCAGACACTGAAGCTTTCTTT	CASSLDADTEAFF
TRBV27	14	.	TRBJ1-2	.	TGTGCCAGCAGTTTTTCGGGGGGTGACTATGGCTACACCTTC	CASSFSGGDYGYTF
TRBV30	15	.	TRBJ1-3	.	TGTGCCTGGAGTCGGGACTCTGGCTCTGGAAACACCATATATTTT	CAWSRDSGSGNTIYF
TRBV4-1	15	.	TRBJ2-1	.	TGCGCCAGCAGCCAAGCGGGTTTATCCTACAATGAGCAGTTCTTC	CASSQAGLSYNEQFF
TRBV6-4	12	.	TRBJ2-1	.	TGTGCCAGCAGTGACTCTGGGAGGGAGCAGTTCTTC	CASSDSGREQFF
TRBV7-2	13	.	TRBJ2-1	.	TGTGCCAGCAGCCATGACAGGTCTGGTGAGCAGTTCTTC	CASSHDRSGEQFF
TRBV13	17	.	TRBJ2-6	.	TGTGCCAGCAGCTTCGAGGGCTTTGGGGACCGGGCCAACGTCCTGACTTTC	CASSFEGFGDRANVLTF
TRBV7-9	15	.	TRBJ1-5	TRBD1	TGTGCCAGCTGCGGACAGGGGGCAAGCAATCAGCCCCAGCATTTT	CASCGQGASNQPQHF